The 13 T cell receptor beta chains reported below all come from one sample, sequenced in a study of cytomegalovirus exposure and HLA in healthy donors. The PCR used 60 Vbeta and 13 Jbeta primers. TCRdb's copy holds only in-frame clones and misses some; the assay was immunoSEQ multiplex PCR. The table lists over 100,000 clones, 75% to 80% of them singletons. Sequencing input: PBMCs. Source of these receptors: a woman aged 25 to 39 in good health and CMV-seropositive.

V gene TRBV11-2 combines with J gene TRBJ2-5; 9 bases are a match to TRBD2. The CDR3 loop spans 18 amino acids. V shed 5 bases, J shed 7 bases, and the junction held 20 bases outside the gene matches. CDR1 is SGHAT, CDR2 FQNNGV, per germline. The CDR3 here is CASSRLGFERGERGTQYF. The CDR3, as DNA: TGTGCCAGCAGCCGACTCGGGTTTGAGCGGGGGGAACGTGGGACCCAGTACTTC.

This clone occurred a few times. CDR3 sequence reads: CASSQGLQETQYF. For the CDR3, the DNA is TGTGCCAGCAGTCAGGGACTTCAAGAGACCCAGTACTTC. The rearrangement uses TRBV6-5 and TRBJ2-5; maybe TRBD2 (6 bases). This CDR3 region has 13 residues. The ends were cut back, 5 bases at V and 2 bases at J, with 9 bases in the middle. Per the germline V gene, CDR1 is MNHEY and CDR2 is SVGAGI.

This clone was found a few times. The genes are TRBV7-9 and TRBJ1-2; 8 bases map to TRBD1. The germline CDR1 and CDR2 sequences are SEHNR and FQNEAQ (reference sequence). Trimming cost V 5 bases and J 0 bases; bases outside gene matches: 11. The CDR3 contains 17 residues. This chain's CDR3 is CASSTFRGPVANYGYTF. The CDR3 nucleotides are TGTGCCAGCAGCACATTCAGGGGGCCGGTTGCTAACTATGGCTACACCTTC. Using reference TRBV7-9 and TRBJ1-2 for the parts outside the CDR3, the full variable domain is DTGVSQNPRHKITKRGQNVTFRCDPISEHNRLYWYRQTLGQGPEFLTYFQNEAQLEKSRLLSDRFSAERPKGSFSTLEIQRTEQGDSAMYLCASSTFRGPVANYGYTFGSGTRLTVV.

The V call is TRBV5-1, the J call TRBJ2-7, with 11 bases aligning to TRBD2. CDR1 SGHRS and CDR2 YFSETQ come from the germline V gene. After removal of 3 bases from V and 2 bases from J, the junction contained 1 base not matched to a gene. The CDR3 is 14 amino acids. This CDR3 reads CASSYSGGAYEQYF. In DNA form, the CDR3 reads TGCGCCAGCAGCTATAGCGGGGGGGCCTACGAGCAGTACTTC.

This sequence joins TRBV9 and TRBJ2-5; D is unresolved. Trimming left V 0 bases short and J 2 bases short, with 11 bases between. This CDR3 contains 15 residues. CDR1 is SGDLS, CDR2 YYNGEE, per germline. Here the CDR3 reads CASSVGARKQETQYF. The DNA for the CDR3 is TGTGCCAGCAGCGTAGGGGCCCGAAAGCAAGAGACCCAGTACTTC.

In this sample, this clone turned up once. The chain couples TRBV18 to TRBJ2-2; D possibly corresponds to TRBD2 (6 bases). The CDR3 consists of 14 residues. The germline V gene has CDR1 KGHSH and CDR2 LQKENI. Deletions cut 3 bases from V and 7 bases from J, with 12 bases between. The CDR3, as DNA: TGTGCCAGCTCACCCTCGACTAGTTTCGGGGAGCTGTTTTTT. Protein sequence: CASSPSTSFGELFF.

V gene TRBV5-1 combines with J gene TRBJ1-6; 7 nucleotides align to TRBD1. Germline V gene data show CDR1 as SGHRS and CDR2 as YFSETQ. This CDR3 region has 15 residues. After removal of 4 bases from V and 7 bases from J, the junction contained 8 bases not matched to a gene. The CDR3 DNA reads TGCGCCAGCAGCCCAGGACAGGTTCTCAATTCACCCCTCCACTTT. Its protein is CASSPGQVLNSPLHF.

The CDR3 DNA reads TGTGCCAGCAGTCCCCGGCGTGGGGGGGACACTGAAGCTTTCTTT. This encodes CASSPRRGGDTEAFF. This chain uses TRBV7-9 with TRBJ1-1; possibly TRBD1 for D (5 bases). Trimming took off 6 bases at V and 3 bases at J, with 17 bases between the two ends. Germline V lookup: CDR1 SEHNR, CDR2 FQNEAQ (reference sequence). The CDR3 consists of 15 residues.

This clone was recorded a few times. The chain joins TRBV6-5 to TRBJ2-6; D is uncertain. The V end was cut by 6 bases, the J end by 3 bases, with 9 bases between. CDR1 is MNHEY and CDR2 is SVGAGI in the germline V gene. CDR3 length: 14 amino acids. The DNA for the CDR3 is TGTGCCAGCAGATCCCTTCGTGGGGCCAACGTCCTGACTTTC. Its translation is CASRSLRGANVLTF.

The V and J genes are TRBV19 and TRBJ1-5, with TRBD1 matching over 8 bases. The CDR3 is 19 amino acids. CDR1 is LNHDA, CDR2 SQIVND, per germline (reference sequence). The ends lost 5 bases at V and 4 bases at J; junction bases unmatched: 19. This CDR3 is CASSDWFGTGVLENQPQHF. In nucleotides, the CDR3 is TGTGCCAGTAGTGATTGGTTCGGGACAGGTGTGTTGGAAAATCAGCCCCAGCATTTT.

The chain employs TRBV4-3 and TRBJ2-3; D is undetermined. V dropped 0 bases and J dropped 0 bases, with 13 bases sitting between them. Germline CDR1 and CDR2: LGHNA and YSLEER. CDR3 length: 17 amino acids. CDR3 bases: TGCGCCAGCAGCCAAGATCAGGCCAGGTCTAGCACAGATACGCAGTATTTT. It yields the protein CASSQDQARSSTDTQYF.

The chain carries TRBV6-1 and TRBJ1-1, with D possibly matching TRBD1 (5 bases). The CDR3 totals 13 residues. Trimming took off 3 bases at V and 8 bases at J, with 13 bases between the two ends. Per germline, CDR1 MNHNS and CDR2 SASEGT. Here the CDR3 reads CASSDQGGSEAFF. The CDR3 nucleotides are TGTGCCAGCAGTGACCAGGGTGGCTCGGAAGCTTTCTTT.

In DNA form, the CDR3 reads TGTGCCAGCAGCTTAGGATTGGGCGATGAGCAGTTCTTC. The encoded protein is CASSLGLGDEQFF. V usage is TRBV7-2 and J usage is TRBJ2-1; D is unclear. CDR3 size: 13 residues. V dropped 1 base and J dropped 8 bases, with 9 bases sitting between them. CDR1 is SGHTA, CDR2 FQGNSA, per germline.